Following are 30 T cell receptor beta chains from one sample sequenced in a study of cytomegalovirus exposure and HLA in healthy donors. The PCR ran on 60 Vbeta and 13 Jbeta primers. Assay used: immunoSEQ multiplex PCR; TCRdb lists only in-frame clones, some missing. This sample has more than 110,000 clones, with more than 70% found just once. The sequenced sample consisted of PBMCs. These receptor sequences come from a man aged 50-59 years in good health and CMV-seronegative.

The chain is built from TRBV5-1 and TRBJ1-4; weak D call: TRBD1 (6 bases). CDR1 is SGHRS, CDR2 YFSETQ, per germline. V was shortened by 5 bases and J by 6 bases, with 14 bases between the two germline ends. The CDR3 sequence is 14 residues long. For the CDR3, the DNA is TGCGCCAGCAGGGCAGAGGGGGGGGATGAAAAACTGTTTTTT. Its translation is CASRAEGGDEKLFF.

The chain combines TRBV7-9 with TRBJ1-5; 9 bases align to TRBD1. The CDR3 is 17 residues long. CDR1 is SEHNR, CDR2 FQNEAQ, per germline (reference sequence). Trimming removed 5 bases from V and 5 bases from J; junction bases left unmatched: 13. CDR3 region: CASSRGADRGTHQPQHF. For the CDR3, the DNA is TGTGCCAGCAGCCGAGGGGCGGACAGGGGCACCCATCAGCCCCAGCATTTT.

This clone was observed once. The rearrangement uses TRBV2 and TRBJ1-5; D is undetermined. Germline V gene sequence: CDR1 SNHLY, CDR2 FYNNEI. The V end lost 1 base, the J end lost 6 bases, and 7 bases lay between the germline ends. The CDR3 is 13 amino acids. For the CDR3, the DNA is TGTGCCAGCAGTGAAGGGGAGGTTCAGCCCCAGCATTTT. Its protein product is CASSEGEVQPQHF.

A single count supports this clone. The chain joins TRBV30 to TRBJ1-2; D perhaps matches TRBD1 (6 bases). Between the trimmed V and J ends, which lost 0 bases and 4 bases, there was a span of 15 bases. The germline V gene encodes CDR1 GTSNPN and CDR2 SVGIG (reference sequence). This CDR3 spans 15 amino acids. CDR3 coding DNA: TGTGCCTGGAGTGTACCCCCCCAGGGGATCTATGGCTACACCTTC. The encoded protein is CAWSVPPQGIYGYTF.

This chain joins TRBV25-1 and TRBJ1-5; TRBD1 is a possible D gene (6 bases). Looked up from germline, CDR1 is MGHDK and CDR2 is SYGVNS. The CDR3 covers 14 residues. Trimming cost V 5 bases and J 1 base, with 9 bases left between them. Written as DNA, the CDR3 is TGTGCCAGCAGTTCCACAGGGAGCAATCAGCCCCAGCATTTT. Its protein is CASSSTGSNQPQHF.

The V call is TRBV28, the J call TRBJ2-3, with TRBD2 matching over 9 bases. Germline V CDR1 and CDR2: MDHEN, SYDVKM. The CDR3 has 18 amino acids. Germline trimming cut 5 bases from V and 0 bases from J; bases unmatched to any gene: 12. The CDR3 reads CASSPLAGRTTSTDTQYF. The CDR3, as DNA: TGTGCCAGCAGTCCTCTAGCGGGGAGAACAACCAGCACAGATACGCAGTATTTT.

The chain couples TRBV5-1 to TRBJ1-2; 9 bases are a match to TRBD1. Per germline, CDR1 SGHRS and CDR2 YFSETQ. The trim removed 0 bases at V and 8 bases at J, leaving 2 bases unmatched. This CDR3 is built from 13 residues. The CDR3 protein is CASSLGDRDGYTF. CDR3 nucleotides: TGCGCCAGCAGCTTGGGGGACAGGGACGGCTACACCTTC.

The CDR3 spells CASLRGQAFTDTQYF. CDR3 sequence (DNA): TGTGCCAGCCTCCGAGGACAGGCATTCACAGATACGCAGTATTTT. This chain links TRBV6-1 with TRBJ2-3; 7 nucleotides line up with TRBD1. The V and J ends lost 8 bases and 2 bases, in that order; junction bases with no gene match: 10. The CDR3 loop spans 15 amino acids. Germline CDR1 reads MNHNS; CDR2 reads SASEGT.

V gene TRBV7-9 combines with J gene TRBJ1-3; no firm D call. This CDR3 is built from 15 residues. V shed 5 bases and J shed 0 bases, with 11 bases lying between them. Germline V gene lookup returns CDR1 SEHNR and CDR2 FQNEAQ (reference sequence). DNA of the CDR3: TGTGCCAGCAGCCAATACTCCCACTCTGGAAACACCATATATTTT. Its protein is CASSQYSHSGNTIYF.

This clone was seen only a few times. The CDR3 region has the DNA TGCGCCAGCAGCCTAAACACGGGGGAGACCCAGTACTTC. Its protein product is CASSLNTGETQYF. The chain combines TRBV5-1 with TRBJ2-5, with D perhaps matching TRBD2 (5 bases). V gave up 4 bases and J gave up 5 bases, with 12 bases separating them. The CDR3 is 13 amino acids. Germline CDR1 is SGHRS and CDR2 is YFSETQ.

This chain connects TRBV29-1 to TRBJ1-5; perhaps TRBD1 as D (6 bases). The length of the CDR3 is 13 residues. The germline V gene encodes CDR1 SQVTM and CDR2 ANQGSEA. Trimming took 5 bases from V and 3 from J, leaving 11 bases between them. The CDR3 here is CSVSQGINQPQHF. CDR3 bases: TGCAGCGTTTCACAGGGAATCAATCAGCCCCAGCATTTT.

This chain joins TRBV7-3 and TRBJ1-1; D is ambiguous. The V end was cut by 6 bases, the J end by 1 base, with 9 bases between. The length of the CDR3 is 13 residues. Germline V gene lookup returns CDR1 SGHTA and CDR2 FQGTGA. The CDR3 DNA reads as TGTGCCAGCAGTCGTACGGGGAACACTGAAGCTTTCTTT. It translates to CASSRTGNTEAFF.

CDR3 loop: CASSLSAGVADTQYF. In DNA form, the CDR3 reads TGCGCCAGCAGCTTGAGTGCGGGGGTCGCAGATACGCAGTATTTT. The V gene is TRBV5-1, the J gene TRBJ2-3, with 7 bases matching TRBD2. The trim removed 1 base at V and 4 bases at J, leaving 6 bases unmatched. Germline CDR1 is SGHRS and CDR2 is YFSETQ. The CDR3 has 15 residues.

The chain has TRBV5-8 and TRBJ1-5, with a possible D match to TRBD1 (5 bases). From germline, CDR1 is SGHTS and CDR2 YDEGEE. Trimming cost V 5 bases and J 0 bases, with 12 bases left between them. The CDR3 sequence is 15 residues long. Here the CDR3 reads CASSSQGYSNQPQHF. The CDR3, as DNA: TGTGCCAGCAGTTCGCAGGGTTATAGCAATCAGCCCCAGCATTTT.

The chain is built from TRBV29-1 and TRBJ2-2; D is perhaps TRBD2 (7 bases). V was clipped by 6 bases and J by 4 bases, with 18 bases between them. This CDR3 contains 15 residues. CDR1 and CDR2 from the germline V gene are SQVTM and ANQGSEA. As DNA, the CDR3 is TGCAGCGTGCTCGGGGGGCCAAGGTCCACCGGGGAGCTGTTTTTT. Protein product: CSVLGGPRSTGELFF.

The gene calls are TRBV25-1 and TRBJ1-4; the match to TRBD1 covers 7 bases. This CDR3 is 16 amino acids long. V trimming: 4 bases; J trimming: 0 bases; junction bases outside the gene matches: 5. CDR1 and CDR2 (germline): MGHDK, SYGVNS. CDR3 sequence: CASSAGQKSTNEKLFF. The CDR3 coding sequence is TGTGCCAGCAGTGCGGGACAGAAGTCAACTAATGAAAAACTGTTTTTT.

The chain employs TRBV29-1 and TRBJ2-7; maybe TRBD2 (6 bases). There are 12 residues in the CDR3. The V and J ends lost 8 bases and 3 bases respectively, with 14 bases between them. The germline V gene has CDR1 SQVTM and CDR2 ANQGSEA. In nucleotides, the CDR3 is TGCAGCTATCTGGGACTGAGCTACGAGCAGTACTTC. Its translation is CSYLGLSYEQYF.

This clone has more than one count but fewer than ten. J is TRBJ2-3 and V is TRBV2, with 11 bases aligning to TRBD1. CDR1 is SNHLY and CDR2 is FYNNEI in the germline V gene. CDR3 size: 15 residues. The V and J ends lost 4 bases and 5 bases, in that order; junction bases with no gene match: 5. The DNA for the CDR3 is TGTGCCAGCAGTGGGCGGACAGGGGGCGTAGATACGCAGTATTTT. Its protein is CASSGRTGGVDTQYF.

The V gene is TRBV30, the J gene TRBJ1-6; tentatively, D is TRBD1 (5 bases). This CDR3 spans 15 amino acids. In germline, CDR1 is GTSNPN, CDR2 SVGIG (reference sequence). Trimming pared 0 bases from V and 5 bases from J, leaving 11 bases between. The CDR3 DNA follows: TGTGCCTGGAGTGTACTTGACAGCAATAATTCACCCCTCCACTTT. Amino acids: CAWSVLDSNNSPLHF.

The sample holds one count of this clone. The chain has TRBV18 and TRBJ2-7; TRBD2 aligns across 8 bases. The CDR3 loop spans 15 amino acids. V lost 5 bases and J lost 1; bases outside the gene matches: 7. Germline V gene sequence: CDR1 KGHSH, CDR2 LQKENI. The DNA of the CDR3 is TGTGCCAGCTCAGCCAGCGGGGGACTTTCCTACGAGCAGTACTTC. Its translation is CASSASGGLSYEQYF.

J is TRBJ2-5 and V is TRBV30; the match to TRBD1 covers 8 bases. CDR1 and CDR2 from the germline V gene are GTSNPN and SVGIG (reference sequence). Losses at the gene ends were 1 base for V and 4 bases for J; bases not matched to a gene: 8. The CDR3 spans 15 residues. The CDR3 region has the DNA TGTGCCTGGAGTGCACAGGGGGTGATTCGAGAGACCCAGTACTTC. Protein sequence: CAWSAQGVIRETQYF.

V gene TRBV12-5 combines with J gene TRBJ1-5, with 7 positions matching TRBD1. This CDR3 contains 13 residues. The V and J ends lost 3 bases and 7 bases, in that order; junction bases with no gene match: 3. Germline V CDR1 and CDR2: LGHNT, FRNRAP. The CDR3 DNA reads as TGTGCTAGTGGTTTTACAGGGGAACAGCCCCAGCATTTT. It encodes CASGFTGEQPQHF.

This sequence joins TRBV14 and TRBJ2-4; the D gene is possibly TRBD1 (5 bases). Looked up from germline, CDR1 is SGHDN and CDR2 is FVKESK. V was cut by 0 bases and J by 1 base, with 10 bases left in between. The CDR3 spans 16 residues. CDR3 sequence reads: CASSQDLPGAKNIQYF. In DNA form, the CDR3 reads TGTGCCAGCAGCCAAGATCTCCCAGGGGCCAAAAACATTCAGTACTTC.

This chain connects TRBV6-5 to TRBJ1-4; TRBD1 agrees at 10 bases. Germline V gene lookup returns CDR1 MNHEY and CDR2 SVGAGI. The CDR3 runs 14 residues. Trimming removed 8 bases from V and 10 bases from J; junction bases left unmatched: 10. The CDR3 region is CASGSTGGRRKLFF. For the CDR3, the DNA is TGTGCCAGCGGATCGACAGGGGGCAGGCGAAAACTGTTTTTT.

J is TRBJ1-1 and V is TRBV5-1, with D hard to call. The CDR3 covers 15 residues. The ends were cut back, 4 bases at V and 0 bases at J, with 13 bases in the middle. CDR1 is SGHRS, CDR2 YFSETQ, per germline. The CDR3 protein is CASSLQTHMNTEAFF. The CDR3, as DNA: TGCGCCAGCAGCCTCCAGACACACATGAACACTGAAGCTTTCTTT.

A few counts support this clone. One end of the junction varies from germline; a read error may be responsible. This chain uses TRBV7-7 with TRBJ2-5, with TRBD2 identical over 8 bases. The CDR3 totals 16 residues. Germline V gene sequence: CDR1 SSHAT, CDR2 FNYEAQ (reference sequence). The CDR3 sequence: CASSLTSGSGSETQYF. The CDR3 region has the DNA TGTGCTAGCAGCTTAACCAGCGGGAGTGGTTCGGAGACCCAGTACTTC.

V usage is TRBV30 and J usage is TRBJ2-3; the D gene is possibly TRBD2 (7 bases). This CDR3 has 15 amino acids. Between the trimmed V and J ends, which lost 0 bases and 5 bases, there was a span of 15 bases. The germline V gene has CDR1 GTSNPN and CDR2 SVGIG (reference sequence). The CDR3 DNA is TGTGCCTGGAGTGTACTGGCGGGGGCCCGAGATACGCAGTATTTT. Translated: CAWSVLAGARDTQYF.

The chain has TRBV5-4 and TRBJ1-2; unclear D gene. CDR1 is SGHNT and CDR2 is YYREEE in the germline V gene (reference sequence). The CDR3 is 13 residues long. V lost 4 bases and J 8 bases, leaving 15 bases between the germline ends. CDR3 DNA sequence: TGTGCCAGCAGCGTCGGGTCTGGCGGGGGCTACACCTTC. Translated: CASSVGSGGGYTF.

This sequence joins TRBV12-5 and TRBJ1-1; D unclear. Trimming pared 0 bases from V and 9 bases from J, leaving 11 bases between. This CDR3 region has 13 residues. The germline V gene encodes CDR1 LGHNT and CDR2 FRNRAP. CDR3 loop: CASGLVGEGKAFF. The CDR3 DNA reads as TGTGCTAGTGGTTTGGTAGGCGAGGGAAAAGCTTTCTTT. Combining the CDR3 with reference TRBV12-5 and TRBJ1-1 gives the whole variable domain DARVTQTPRHKVTEMGQEVTMRCQPILGHNTVFWYRQTMMQGLELLAYFRNRAPLDDSGMPKDRFSAEMPDATLATLKIQPSEPRDSAVYFCASGLVGEGKAFFGQGTRLTVV.

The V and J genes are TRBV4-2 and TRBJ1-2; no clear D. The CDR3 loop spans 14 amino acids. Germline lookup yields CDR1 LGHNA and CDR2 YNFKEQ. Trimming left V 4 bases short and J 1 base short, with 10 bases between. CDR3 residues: CASSRENSNYGYTF. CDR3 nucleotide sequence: TGTGCCAGCAGCCGAGAGAACAGTAACTATGGCTACACCTTC.